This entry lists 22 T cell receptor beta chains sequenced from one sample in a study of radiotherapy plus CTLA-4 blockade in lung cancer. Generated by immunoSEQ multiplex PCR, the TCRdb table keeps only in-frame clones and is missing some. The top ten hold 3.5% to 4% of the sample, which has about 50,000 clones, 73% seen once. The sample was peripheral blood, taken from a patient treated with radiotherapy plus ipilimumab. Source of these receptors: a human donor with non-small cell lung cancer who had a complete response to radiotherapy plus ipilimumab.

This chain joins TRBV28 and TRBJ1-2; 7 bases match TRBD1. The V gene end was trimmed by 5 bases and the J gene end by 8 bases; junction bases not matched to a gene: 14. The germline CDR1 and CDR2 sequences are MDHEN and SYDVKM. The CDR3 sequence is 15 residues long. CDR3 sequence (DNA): TGTGCCAGCAGTCTCTCGACAGGGACTTCTTTAGGCTACACCTTC. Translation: CASSLSTGTSLGYTF.

DNA of the CDR3: TGCGCCAGCAGCTTGTCGGCGGGAGGGATGATTTACGAGCAGTACTTC. It translates to CASSLSAGGMIYEQYF. The V call is TRBV5-1, the J call TRBJ2-7; 9 bases agree with TRBD2. The germline gives CDR1 SGHRS, CDR2 YFSETQ. V lost 1 base to trimming and J lost 4 bases; unmatched junction nucleotides: 9. CDR3 length: 16 amino acids.

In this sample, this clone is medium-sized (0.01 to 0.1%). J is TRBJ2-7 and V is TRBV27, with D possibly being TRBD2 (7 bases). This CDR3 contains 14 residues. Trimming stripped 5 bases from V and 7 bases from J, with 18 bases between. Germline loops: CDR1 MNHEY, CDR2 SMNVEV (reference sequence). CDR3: CASSLGFGGPEQYF. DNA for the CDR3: TGTGCCAGCAGTCTAGGATTCGGGGGGCCGGAGCAGTACTTC.

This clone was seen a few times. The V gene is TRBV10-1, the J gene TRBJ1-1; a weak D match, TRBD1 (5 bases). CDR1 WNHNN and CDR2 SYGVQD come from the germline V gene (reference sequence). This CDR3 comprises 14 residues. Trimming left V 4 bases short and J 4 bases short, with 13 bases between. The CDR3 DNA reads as TGCGCCAGCAGTGCTGGACAAGTCGGCACTGAAGCTTTCTTT. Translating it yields CASSAGQVGTEAFF.

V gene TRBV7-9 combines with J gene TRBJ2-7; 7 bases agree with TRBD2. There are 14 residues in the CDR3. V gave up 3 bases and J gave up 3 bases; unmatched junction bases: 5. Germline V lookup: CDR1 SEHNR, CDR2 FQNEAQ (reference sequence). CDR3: CASSFSGTDYEQYF. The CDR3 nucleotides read TGTGCCAGCAGCTTCAGCGGGACGGACTACGAGCAGTACTTC.

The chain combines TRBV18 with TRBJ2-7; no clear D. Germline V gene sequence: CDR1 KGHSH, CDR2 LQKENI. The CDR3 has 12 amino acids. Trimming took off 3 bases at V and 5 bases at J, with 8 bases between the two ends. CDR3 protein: CASSPTTDEQYF. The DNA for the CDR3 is TGTGCCAGCTCACCTACCACAGACGAGCAGTACTTC.

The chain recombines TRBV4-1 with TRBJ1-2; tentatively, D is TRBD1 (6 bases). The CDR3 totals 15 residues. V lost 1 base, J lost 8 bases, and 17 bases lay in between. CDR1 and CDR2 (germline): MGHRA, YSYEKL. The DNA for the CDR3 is TGCGCCAGCAGCCAAGGTTTACAGGGCGTGGGCGGCTACACCTTC. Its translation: CASSQGLQGVGGYTF.

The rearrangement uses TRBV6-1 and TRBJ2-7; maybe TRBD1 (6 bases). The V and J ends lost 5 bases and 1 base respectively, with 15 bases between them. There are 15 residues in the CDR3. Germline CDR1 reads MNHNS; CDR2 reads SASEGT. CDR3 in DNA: TGTGCCAGCAGTCCAGGGGCAGTTCAATCCTACGAGCAGTACTTC. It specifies CASSPGAVQSYEQYF.

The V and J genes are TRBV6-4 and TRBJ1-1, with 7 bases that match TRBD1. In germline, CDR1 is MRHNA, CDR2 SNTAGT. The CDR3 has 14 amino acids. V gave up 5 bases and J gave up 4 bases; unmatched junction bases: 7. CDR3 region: CASSSQGVGTEAFF. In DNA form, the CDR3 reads TGTGCCAGCAGTTCTCAGGGGGTGGGCACTGAAGCTTTCTTT.

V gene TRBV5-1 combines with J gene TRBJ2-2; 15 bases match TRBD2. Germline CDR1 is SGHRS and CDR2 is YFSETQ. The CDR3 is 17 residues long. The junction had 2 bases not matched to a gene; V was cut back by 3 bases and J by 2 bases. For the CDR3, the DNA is TGCGCCAGCAGCTGGACTAGCGGGGGGGACAACACCGGGGAGCTGTTTTTT. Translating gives CASSWTSGGDNTGELFF.

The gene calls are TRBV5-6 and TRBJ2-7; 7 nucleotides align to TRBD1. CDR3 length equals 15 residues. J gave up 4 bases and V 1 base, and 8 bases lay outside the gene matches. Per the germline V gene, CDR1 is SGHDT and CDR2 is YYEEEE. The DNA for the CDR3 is TGTGCCAGCAGCTTGCATACGGGCAGGGGGTACGAGCAGTACTTC. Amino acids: CASSLHTGRGYEQYF.

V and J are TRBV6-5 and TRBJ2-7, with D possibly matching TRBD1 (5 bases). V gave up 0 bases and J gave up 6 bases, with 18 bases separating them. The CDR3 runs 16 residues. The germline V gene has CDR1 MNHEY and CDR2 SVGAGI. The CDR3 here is CASSYSLGARTVEQYF. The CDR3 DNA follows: TGTGCCAGCAGTTACTCGCTTGGGGCTAGGACGGTCGAGCAGTACTTC.

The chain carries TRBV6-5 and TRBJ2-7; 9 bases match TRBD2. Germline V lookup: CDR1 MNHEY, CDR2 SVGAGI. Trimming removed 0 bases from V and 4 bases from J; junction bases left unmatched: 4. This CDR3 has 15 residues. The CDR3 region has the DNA TGTGCCAGCAGTTACTCGACTAGCGGCCCTTACGAGCAGTACTTC. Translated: CASSYSTSGPYEQYF.

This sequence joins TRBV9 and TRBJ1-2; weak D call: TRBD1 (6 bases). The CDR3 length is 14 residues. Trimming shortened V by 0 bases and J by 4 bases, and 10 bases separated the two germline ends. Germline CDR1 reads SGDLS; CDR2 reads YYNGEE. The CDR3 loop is CASSVDRATYGYTF. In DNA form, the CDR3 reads TGTGCCAGCAGCGTAGACAGGGCGACCTATGGCTACACCTTC. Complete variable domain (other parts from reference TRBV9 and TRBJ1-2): DSGVTQTPKHLITATGQRVTLRCSPRSGDLSVYWYQQSLDQGLQFLIQYYNGEERAKGNILERFSAQQFPDLHSELNLSSLELGDSALYFCASSVDRATYGYTFGSGTRLTVV.

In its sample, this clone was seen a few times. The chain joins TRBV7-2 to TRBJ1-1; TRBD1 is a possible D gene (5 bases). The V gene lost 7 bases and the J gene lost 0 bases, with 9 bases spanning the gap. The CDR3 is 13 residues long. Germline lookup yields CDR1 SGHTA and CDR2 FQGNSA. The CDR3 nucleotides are TGTGCCAGCATCAGACAGATGAACACTGAAGCTTTCTTT. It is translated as CASIRQMNTEAFF. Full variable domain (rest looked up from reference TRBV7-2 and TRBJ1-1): GAGVSQSPSNKVTEKGKDVELRCDPISGHTALYWYRQSLGQGLEFLIYFQGNSAPDKSGLPSDRFSAERTGGSVSTLTIQRTQQEDSAVYLCASIRQMNTEAFFGQGTRLTVV.

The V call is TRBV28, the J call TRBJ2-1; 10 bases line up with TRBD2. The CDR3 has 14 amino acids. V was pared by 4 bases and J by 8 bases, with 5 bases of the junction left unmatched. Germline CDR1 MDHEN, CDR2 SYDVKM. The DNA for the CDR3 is TGTGCCAGCAGTTCTAGCGGGAGTATCTATGAGCAGTTCTTC. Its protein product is CASSSSGSIYEQFF.

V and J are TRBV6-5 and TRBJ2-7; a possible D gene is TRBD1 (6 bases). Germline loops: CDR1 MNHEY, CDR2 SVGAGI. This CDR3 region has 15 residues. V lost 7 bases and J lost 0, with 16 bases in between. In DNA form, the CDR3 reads TGTGCCAGCAAAAAGGTGGGGACAACCTCCTACGAGCAGTACTTC. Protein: CASKKVGTTSYEQYF.

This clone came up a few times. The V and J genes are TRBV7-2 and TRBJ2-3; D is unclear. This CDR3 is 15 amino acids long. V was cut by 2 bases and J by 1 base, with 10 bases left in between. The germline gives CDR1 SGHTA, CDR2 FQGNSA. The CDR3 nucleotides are TGTGCCAGCAGCTTATCCCCGTCCCGCACAGATACGCAGTATTTT. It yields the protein CASSLSPSRTDTQYF.

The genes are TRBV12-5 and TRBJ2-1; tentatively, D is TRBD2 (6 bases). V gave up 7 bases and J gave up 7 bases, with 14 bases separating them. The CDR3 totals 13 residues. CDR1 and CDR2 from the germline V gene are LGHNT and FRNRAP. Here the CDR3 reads CASASGTANEQFF. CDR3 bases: TGTGCTAGTGCCTCCGGGACTGCGAATGAGCAGTTCTTC.

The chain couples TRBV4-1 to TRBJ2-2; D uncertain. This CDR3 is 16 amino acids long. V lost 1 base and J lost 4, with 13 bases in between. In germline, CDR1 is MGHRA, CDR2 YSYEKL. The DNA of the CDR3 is TGCGCCAGCAGCCAAGTTCCCGGAACAGTCACCGGGGAGCTGTTTTTT. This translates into CASSQVPGTVTGELFF.

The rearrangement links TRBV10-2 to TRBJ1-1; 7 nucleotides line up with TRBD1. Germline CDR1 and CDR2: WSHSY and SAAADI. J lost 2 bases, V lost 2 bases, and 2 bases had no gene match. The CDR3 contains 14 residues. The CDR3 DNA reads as TGCGCCAGCAGTGAGAGGGACAGCAACACTGAAGCTTTCTTT. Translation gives CASSERDSNTEAFF.

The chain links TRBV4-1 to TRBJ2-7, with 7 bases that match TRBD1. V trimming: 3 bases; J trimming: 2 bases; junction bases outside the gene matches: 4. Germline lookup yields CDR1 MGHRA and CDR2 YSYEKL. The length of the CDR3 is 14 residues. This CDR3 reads CASSHPGQTYEQYF. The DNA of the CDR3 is TGCGCCAGCAGCCACCCGGGACAGACCTACGAGCAGTACTTC.